This T cell receptor beta chain was documented in a study of blood T cell repertoires in COVID-19. Study summary: Material from acute and convalescent COVID-19 was sourced from the United States, Italy and Spain. PBMCs, B-cell-depleted T cells, or T cells were the source of the cDNA or gDNA that made up the material.

Trimming pared 8 bases from V and 7 bases from J, leaving 15 bases between. The CDR3 is 12 residues long. As originally analysed: Cell counts per sample came from amplifying reference gene primers. The protocol was immunoSEQ multiplex PCR, while the TCRdb copy is restricted to in-frame clones and leaves out a portion. From that table come the V and J calls and clone size; the DNA was used to work out D and trimming. This table has 130,000 to 150,000 clones, about 86% appearing once. The source of this sequence is a woman aged 40-49 years with acute or convalescent COVID-19. The V gene is TRBV12-3 or TRBV12-4, the J gene TRBJ2-7; D possibly corresponds to TRBD2 (5 bases). The specimen sequenced was peripheral blood. The CDR3 bases are TGTGCCAGCGTTGGTTTAGCGTGGGAGCAGTACTTC. The encoded protein is CASVGLAWEQYF.